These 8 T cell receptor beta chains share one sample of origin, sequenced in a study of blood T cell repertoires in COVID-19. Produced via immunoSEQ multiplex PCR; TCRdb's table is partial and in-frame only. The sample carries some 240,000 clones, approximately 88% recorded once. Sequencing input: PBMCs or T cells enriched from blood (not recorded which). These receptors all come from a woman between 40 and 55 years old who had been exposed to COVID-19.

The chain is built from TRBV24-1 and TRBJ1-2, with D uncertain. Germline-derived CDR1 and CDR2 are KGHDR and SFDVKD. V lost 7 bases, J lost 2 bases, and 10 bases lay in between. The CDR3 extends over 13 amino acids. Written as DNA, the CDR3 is TGTGCCACCAGACCAGATATGAACTATGGCTACACCTTC. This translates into CATRPDMNYGYTF.

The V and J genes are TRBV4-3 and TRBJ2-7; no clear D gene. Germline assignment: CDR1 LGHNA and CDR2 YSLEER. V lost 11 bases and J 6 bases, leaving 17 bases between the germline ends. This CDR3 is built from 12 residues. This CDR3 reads CALGVSPREQYV. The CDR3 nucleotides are TGCGCCTTGGGCGTCTCCCCTCGCGAGCAGTACGTC.

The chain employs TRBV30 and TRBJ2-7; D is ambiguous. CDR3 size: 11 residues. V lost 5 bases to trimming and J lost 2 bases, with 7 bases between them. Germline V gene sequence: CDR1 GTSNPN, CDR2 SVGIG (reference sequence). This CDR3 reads CAWSQTYEQYF. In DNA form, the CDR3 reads TGTGCCTGGTCCCAAACCTACGAGCAGTACTTC.

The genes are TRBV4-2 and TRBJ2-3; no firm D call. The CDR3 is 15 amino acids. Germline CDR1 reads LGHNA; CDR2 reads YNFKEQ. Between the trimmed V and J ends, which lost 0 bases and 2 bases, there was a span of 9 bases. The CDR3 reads CASSQDEQPTDTQYF. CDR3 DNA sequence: TGTGCCAGCAGCCAAGATGAACAGCCCACAGATACGCAGTATTTT.

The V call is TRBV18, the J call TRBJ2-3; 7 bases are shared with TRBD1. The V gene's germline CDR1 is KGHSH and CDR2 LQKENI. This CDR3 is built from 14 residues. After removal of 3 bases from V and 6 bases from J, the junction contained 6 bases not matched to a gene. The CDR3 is CASSPNRGWDTQYF. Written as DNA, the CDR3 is TGTGCCAGCTCACCTAACAGGGGATGGGATACGCAGTATTTT.

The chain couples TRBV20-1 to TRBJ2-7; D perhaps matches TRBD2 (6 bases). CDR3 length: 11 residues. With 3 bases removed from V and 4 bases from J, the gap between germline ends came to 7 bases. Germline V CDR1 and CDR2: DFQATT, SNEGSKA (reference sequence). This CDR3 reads CSARGLYEQYF. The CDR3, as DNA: TGCAGTGCTAGGGGACTGTACGAGCAGTACTTC.

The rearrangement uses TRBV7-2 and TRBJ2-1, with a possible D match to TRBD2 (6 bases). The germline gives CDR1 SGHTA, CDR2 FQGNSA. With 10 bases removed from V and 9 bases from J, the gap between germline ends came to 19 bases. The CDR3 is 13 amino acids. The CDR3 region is CATSVGGEFEQFF. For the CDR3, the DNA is TGTGCCACCTCTGTCGGGGGAGAGTTTGAGCAGTTCTTC.

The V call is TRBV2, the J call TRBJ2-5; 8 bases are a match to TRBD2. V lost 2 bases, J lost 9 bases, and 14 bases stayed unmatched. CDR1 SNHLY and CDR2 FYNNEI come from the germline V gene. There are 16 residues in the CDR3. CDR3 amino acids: CASSERVAGLAVAQYF. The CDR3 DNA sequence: TGTGCCAGCAGTGAAAGGGTAGCGGGGCTTGCCGTGGCCCAGTACTTC.